This T cell receptor (beta chain) is from a study of Ad26.COV2.S vaccination and SARS-CoV-2 variants. Treatment reported: some 19 received Ad26.COV2.S at low or high dose, single or two shots; several received placebo; per-sample allocation not given. Sample collection was performed on day 63 after the first vaccine or placebo injection. As to this clone: Its antigen is as yet unknown.

Measured with immunoSEQ multiplex PCR; TCRdb has only the in-frame clones, and not every one. Altogether some 520,000 clones are present, roughly 89% being singletons, with the ten largest covering about 13%. This CDR3 has 14 amino acids. V gave up 7 bases and J gave up 3 bases, with 16 bases separating them. The germline V gene has CDR1 MNHNY and CDR2 SVGAGI (reference sequence). General study results and limits: Reportedly, after vaccination the spike-specific CD8+ and CD4+ T cell responses displayed substantial breadth. Assessments of TCR breadth and depth may have underestimated the total T cell responses. Researchers reported similar non-spike TCR breadth in vaccine and placebo recipients. Spike-specific TCR breadth was greater in vaccine than placebo recipients.

This sequence was found in a person between 18 and 60 years old who received the Ad26.COV2.S COVID-19 vaccine or a placebo. Here the sequenced sample was peripheral blood, taken in a trial of Ad26.COV2.S vaccine versus placebo. The chain links TRBV6-6 to TRBJ2-7; TRBD1 is a possible D gene (5 bases). CDR3 region: CASTTDRTLYEQYF. In DNA, the CDR3 is TGTGCCAGCACCACTGACAGAACACTCTACGAGCAGTACTTC.